This T cell receptor (beta chain) was obtained from a study of blood T cell repertoires in COVID-19. Across the whole study: Donors in the United States, Italy and Spain gave samples during acute or convalescent COVID-19. From T cells, B-cell-depleted T cells, or PBMCs came the material, which was cDNA or gDNA.

Repertoires were generated with immunoSEQ multiplex PCR, while TCRdb's copy carries only in-frame clones and drops some. The repertoire has under 150,000 clones, 85% of them found once; the top ten carry 10% to 15%. There are 14 residues in the CDR3. J gave up 6 bases and V 5 bases, and 7 bases lay outside the gene matches. CDR1 is SEHNR and CDR2 is FQNEAQ in the germline V gene (reference sequence). This clonotype was obtained from a human donor in a cohort sampled during active COVID-19. Input material: peripheral blood. The rearrangement links TRBV7-9 to TRBJ1-5; TRBD1 agrees at 7 bases. For the CDR3, the DNA is TGTGCCAGCAGCCAAGACAGGGTGACTCAGCCCCAGCATTTT. Its protein product is CASSQDRVTQPQHF.